What follows are 10 T cell receptor beta chains derived from one specimen sequenced in a study of chemoradiotherapy in HPV16-positive cancers. TCRdb keeps only in-frame clones here, not all; method: immunoSEQ multiplex PCR. The top ten clones hold approximately 13% of a sample with about 10,000 clones, about 80% of them seen once. The starting material was tumor tissue, obtained from a patient who underwent chemoradiotherapy. These receptors all come from a human donor with HPV-associated anogenital cancer.

V is TRBV5-4 and J is TRBJ1-1; D is possibly TRBD1 (6 bases). The CDR3 loop spans 15 amino acids. Germline assignment: CDR1 SGHNT and CDR2 YYREEE (reference sequence). The V and J ends lost 5 bases and 0 bases respectively, with 14 bases between them. CDR3 region: CASRPPQGMNTEAFF. CDR3 bases: TGTGCCAGCAGACCTCCACAGGGAATGAACACTGAAGCTTTCTTT.

The chain is built from TRBV7-8 and TRBJ2-5; 13 bases align to TRBD2. CDR1 SGHVS and CDR2 FQNEAQ come from the germline V gene. With 3 bases clipped from V and 4 bases from J, the junction kept 5 bases outside the gene matches. The CDR3 sequence is 16 residues long. The CDR3 spells CASSLTSGGIGETQYF. Here the CDR3 DNA reads TGTGCCAGCAGCTTGACTAGCGGGGGGATCGGAGAGACCCAGTACTTC.

The CDR3 nucleotides read TGCGCCAGCAGCTGGGGAACCGGGACTTCGGGTGAAAAACTGTTTTTT. It specifies CASSWGTGTSGEKLFF. The gene calls are TRBV5-1 and TRBJ1-4, with a weak D call TRBD1 (5 bases). This CDR3 is built from 16 residues. V was cut by 3 bases and J by 7 bases, with 19 bases left in between. Germline values: CDR1 SGHRS, CDR2 YFSETQ. The whole variable domain, remainder taken from reference TRBV5-1 and TRBJ1-4, is KAGVTQTPRYLIKTRGQQVTLSCSPISGHRSVSWYQQTPGQGLQFLFEYFSETQRNKGNFPGRFSGRQFSNSRSEMNVSTLELGDSALYLCASSWGTGTSGEKLFFGSGTQLSVL.

As concerns this clone: The same CDR3 also results from other DNA sequences found in this sample. The chain is built from TRBV9 and TRBJ1-2; D remains unclear. This CDR3 contains 11 residues. Deletions cut 3 bases from V and 2 bases from J, with 2 bases between. Germline V gene sequence: CDR1 SGDLS, CDR2 YYNGEE. Here the CDR3 reads CASSGNYGYTF. DNA for the CDR3: TGTGCCAGCAGCGGAAACTATGGCTACACCTTC.

In its sample, this clone was seen a few times. The J gene is TRBJ1-4, the V gene TRBV6-5; possible D gene TRBD1, 6 bases. Per germline, CDR1 MNHEY and CDR2 SVGAGI. The germline V and J ends were trimmed by 1 base and 3 bases, with 12 bases remaining between them. The CDR3 totals 16 residues. CDR3 region: CASSYLRGASNEKLFF. The CDR3 DNA sequence: TGTGCCAGCAGTTACTTGCGGGGGGCGTCTAATGAAAAACTGTTTTTT.

V gene TRBV7-9 combines with J gene TRBJ1-1; D possibly corresponds to TRBD1 (6 bases). The V end lost 2 bases, the J end lost 10 bases, and 11 bases lay between the germline ends. CDR3 length: 12 residues. Germline CDR1 and CDR2: SEHNR and FQNEAQ (reference sequence). For the CDR3, the DNA is TGTGCCAGCAGCTTATTCCAGGGGCGAGCTTTCTTT. Its translation is CASSLFQGRAFF.

The chain couples TRBV2 to TRBJ1-4; D remains ambiguous. The CDR3 sequence is 15 residues long. Trimming took off 4 bases at V and 7 bases at J, with 16 bases between the two ends. CDR1 and CDR2 from the germline V gene are SNHLY and FYNNEI. The CDR3 protein is CASSGEISSAEKLFF. Written as DNA, the CDR3 is TGTGCCAGCAGTGGGGAGATATCTTCGGCTGAAAAACTGTTTTTT.

The chain is built from TRBV30 and TRBJ2-7; 9 bases are shared with TRBD1. This CDR3 region has 15 residues. The V gene end was trimmed by 6 bases and the J gene end by 4 bases; junction bases not matched to a gene: 13. The germline gives CDR1 GTSNPN, CDR2 SVGIG (reference sequence). The CDR3 DNA follows: TGTGCCTGCACCCGACAGGGGGTAAGGGCGTACGAGCAGTACTTC. It specifies CACTRQGVRAYEQYF.

This chain links TRBV15 with TRBJ2-7; possibly TRBD2 for D (5 bases). The ends were cut back, 4 bases at V and 0 bases at J, with 7 bases in the middle. This CDR3 contains 13 residues. The germline V gene has CDR1 LNHNV and CDR2 YYDKDF (reference sequence). CDR3: CATSNRGSYEQYF. Here the CDR3 DNA reads TGTGCCACCAGCAACCGGGGCTCCTACGAGCAGTACTTC. The variable domain in full, with the rest retrieved from reference TRBV15 and TRBJ2-7, is DAMVIQNPRYQVTQFGKPVTLSCSQTLNHNVMYWYQQKSSQAPKLLFHYYDKDFNNEADTPDNFQSRRPNTSFCFLDIRSPGLGDTAMYLCATSNRGSYEQYFGPGTRLTVT.

V usage is TRBV6-6 and J usage is TRBJ1-2; D is possibly TRBD1 (6 bases). Trimming pared 8 bases from V and 8 bases from J, leaving 18 bases between. Germline assignment: CDR1 MNHNY and CDR2 SVGAGI (reference sequence). The CDR3 runs 13 residues. The CDR3, as DNA: TGTGCCAGCCTCTATGAGGGGGGTGACGGCTACACCTTC. Protein: CASLYEGGDGYTF.